The 6 T cell receptor beta chains in this list originate from one sample, sequenced in a study of breast tumors, draining lymph nodes, adjacent tissues (dated by TCRdb to about 2016). The lymph node samples were taken from the axillary draining lymph nodes of breast cancer patients. Libraries were built with multiplex PCR. The sequencing machine was an Illumina HiSeq 2000. TCRdb reprocessed the public reads (quality trimming at Q25 with fastp, clone calling with MiXCR) and kept in-frame beta chains. Each entry is one CDR3 protein sequence, shown with its most common DNA and genes. The sample table lists roughly 100,000 distinct CDR3 sequences, about 30% of them with a count of one. About 6% of the sample comes from the top ten. Sequenced sample: axillary lymph node tissue. These receptors were collected from a female donor with breast cancer. Some clones in this sample may be carry-over from other donors' samples.

Concerning this clonotype itself: A read error is possible here, since a much larger clone lies one base away. The V and J genes are TRBV18 and TRBJ2-1; D uncertain. The V gene's germline CDR1 is KGHSH and CDR2 LQKENI. The CDR3 covers 15 residues. CDR3 DNA sequence: TGTGCCAGCTCACCCCTCGTGGGCTCCTACAATGAGCAGCTCTTC. Translation: CASSPLVGSYNEQLF.

This clonotype appeared many times. V and J are TRBV6-1 and TRBJ1-2; no definite D call. Germline loops: CDR1 MNHNS, CDR2 SASEGT. CDR3 size: 15 residues. V was cut by 2 bases and J by 4 bases, with 14 bases left in between. As DNA, the CDR3 is TGTGCCAGCAGTGAACATCGGATAGTCCCCTATGGCTACACCTTC. Translated, it gives CASSEHRIVPYGYTF.

This clonotype showed up many times. V gene TRBV2 combines with J gene TRBJ2-6; a possible D gene is TRBD2 (5 bases). V gave up 0 bases and J gave up 0 bases, with 9 bases separating them. The CDR3 extends over 17 amino acids. In germline, CDR1 is SNHLY, CDR2 FYNNEI. This chain's CDR3 is CASSEALTSSGANVLTF. CDR3 bases: TGTGCCAGCAGTGAAGCGCTTACTAGCTCTGGGGCCAACGTCCTGACTTTC. The variable domain in full, completed from reference TRBV2 and TRBJ2-6, reads EPEVTQTPSHQVTQMGQEVILRCVPISNHLYFYWYRQILGQKVEFLVSFYNNEISEKSEIFDDQFSVERPDGSNFTLKIRSTKLEDSAMYFCASSEALTSSGANVLTFGAGSRLTVL.

This clonotype was counted only a few times. This may come from a read error, since a much larger clone is one base off. The rearrangement links TRBV7-2 to TRBJ2-1; D might be TRBD1 (6 bases). V was clipped by 1 base and J by 3 bases, with 13 bases between them. Germline CDR1 is SGHTA and CDR2 is FQGNSA. The CDR3 extends over 16 amino acids. For the CDR3, the DNA is TGTGCCAGCAGCTTAGGTTTCAGGGGCAACTACAATGAGCAGTTCTTC. Translation gives CASSLGFRGNYNEQFF.

This clonotype was detected only a few times. Being one base from a much bigger clone, this may be a read error. The gene calls are TRBV25-1 and TRBJ2-4; D is perhaps TRBD2 (5 bases). V was pared by 1 base and J by 0 bases, with 13 bases between. This CDR3 comprises 17 residues. Looked up from germline, CDR1 is MGHDK and CDR2 is SYGVNS. Here the CDR3 reads CASSESDSKPAKNIQYF. The DNA of the CDR3 is TGTGCCAGCAGTGAATCGGACTCTAAGCCAGCCAAAAACATTCAGTACTTC.

There are many counts of this clonotype. This chain's CDR3 is CASSLEPPPQETQYF. CDR3 DNA sequence: TGCGCCAGCAGCTTGGAACCTCCGCCCCAAGAGACCCAGTACTTC. The chain employs TRBV5-1 and TRBJ2-5, with D uncertain. V dropped 0 bases and J dropped 1 base, with 10 bases sitting between them. Germline CDR1 SGHRS, CDR2 YFSETQ. The CDR3 extends over 15 amino acids.